This T cell receptor beta chain was documented in a study of post-analysis software for immune sequencing data. Whole-study context: Relapsing-remitting, secondary progressive and progressive-relapsing forms made up the multiple sclerosis disease courses. The study, taken as a whole, reports: Normalized Chao1 diversity was significantly reduced in patients versus controls. Higher frequency in patients than in controls was seen for about 5 TRBV segments, with TRBV5-6, TRBV5-1 and TRBV20-1 among them.

V was shortened by 2 bases and J by 8 bases, with 9 bases between the two germline ends. This CDR3 comprises 12 residues. Prepared libraries of TCR beta cDNA carried unique molecular identifiers. Each sample of roughly 0.9 to 11 million input T cells yielded 500,000 or so cDNA molecules, so each molecule approximated one T cell. TCRdb reanalysed the PCR reads using MiXCR and keeps one entry per CDR3 protein. The table shows 150,000 to 200,000 distinct CDR3 sequences, with approximately 28% occurring only once. With respect to this clonotype: Its antigen is not identified.

The material sequenced was blood. This rearrangement joins TRBV12-3 or TRBV12-4 to TRBJ1-1, with TRBD1 as a possible D gene (5 bases). This receptor was taken from a girl aged 5 to 17 with multiple sclerosis. The CDR3 nucleotides read TGTGCCAGCAGTTTAATCGGGGACGAAGCTTTCTTT. This sequence encodes CASSLIGDEAFF.